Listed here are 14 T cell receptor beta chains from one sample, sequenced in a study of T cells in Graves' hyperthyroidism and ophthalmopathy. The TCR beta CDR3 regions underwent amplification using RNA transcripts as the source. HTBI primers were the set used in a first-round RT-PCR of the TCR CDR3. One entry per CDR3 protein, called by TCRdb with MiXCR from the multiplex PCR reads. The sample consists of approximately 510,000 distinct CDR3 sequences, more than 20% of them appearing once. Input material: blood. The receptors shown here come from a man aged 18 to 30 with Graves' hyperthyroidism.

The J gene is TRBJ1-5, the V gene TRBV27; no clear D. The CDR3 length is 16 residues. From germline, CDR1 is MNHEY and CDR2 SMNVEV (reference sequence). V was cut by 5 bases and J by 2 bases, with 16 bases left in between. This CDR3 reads CASSPRVGIGNQPQHF. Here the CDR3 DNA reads TGTGCCAGCAGTCCCCGAGTAGGGATCGGCAATCAGCCCCAGCATTTT.

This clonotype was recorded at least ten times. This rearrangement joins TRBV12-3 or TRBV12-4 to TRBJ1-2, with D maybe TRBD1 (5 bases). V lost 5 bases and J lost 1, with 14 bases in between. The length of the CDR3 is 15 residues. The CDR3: CASSGGPGHNYGYTF. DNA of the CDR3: TGTGCCAGCAGTGGGGGACCTGGGCATAACTATGGCTACACCTTC.

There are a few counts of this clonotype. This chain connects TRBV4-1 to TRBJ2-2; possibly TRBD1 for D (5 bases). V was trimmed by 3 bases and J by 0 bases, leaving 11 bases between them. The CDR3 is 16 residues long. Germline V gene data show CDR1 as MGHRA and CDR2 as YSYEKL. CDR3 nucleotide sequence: TGCGCCAGCAGCCATGCGACAGCTGCGAACACCGGGGAGCTGTTTTTT. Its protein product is CASSHATAANTGELFF.

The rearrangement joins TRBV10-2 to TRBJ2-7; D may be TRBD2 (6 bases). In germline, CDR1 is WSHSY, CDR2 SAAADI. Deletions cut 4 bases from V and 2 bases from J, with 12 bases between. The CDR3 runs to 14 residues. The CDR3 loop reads CASSAWDWPYEQYF. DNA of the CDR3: TGCGCCAGCAGTGCCTGGGACTGGCCCTACGAGCAGTACTTC.

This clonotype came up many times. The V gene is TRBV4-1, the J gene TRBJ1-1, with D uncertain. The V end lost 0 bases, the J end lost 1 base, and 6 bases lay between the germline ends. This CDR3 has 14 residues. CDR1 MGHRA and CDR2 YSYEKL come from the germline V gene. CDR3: CASSQDITNTEAFF. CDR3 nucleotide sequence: TGCGCCAGCAGCCAAGATATAACGAACACTGAAGCTTTCTTT.

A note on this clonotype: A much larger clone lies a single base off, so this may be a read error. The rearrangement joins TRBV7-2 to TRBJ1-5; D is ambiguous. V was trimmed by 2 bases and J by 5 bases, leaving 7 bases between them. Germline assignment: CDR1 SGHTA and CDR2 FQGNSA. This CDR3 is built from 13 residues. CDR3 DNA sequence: TGTGCCAGCAGCTTACGCTACGATCAGCCCCAGCATTTT. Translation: CASSLRYDQPQHF.

The DNA for the CDR3 is TGCGCCAGCAGCCCCCCCAAGGTGATGAAAACCGGGGAGCTGTTTTTT. Amino acid sequence: CASSPPKVMKTGELFF. The chain employs TRBV4-1 and TRBJ2-2, with D uncertain. Trimming shortened V by 4 bases and J by 5 bases, and 17 bases separated the two germline ends. CDR1 is MGHRA and CDR2 is YSYEKL in the germline V gene. The CDR3 covers 16 residues.

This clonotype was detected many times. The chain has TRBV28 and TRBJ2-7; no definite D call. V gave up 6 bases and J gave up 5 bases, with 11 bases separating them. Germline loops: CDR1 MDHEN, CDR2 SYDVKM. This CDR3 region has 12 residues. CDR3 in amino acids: CASSSPLHEQYF. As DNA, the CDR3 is TGTGCCAGCAGCTCCCCCCTCCACGAGCAGTACTTC.

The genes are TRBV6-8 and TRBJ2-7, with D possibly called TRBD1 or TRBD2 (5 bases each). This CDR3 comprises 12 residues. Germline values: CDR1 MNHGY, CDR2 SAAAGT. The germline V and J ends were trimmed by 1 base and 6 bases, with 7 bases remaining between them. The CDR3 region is CASSYFGAEQYF. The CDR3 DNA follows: TGTGCCAGCAGTTACTTCGGGGCCGAGCAGTACTTC.

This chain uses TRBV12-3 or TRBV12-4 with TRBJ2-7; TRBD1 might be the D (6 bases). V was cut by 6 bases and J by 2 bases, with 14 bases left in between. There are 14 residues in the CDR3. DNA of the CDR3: TGTGCCAGCAGCCCCCAGGGGACCCCCTACGAGCAGTACTTC. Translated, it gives CASSPQGTPYEQYF.

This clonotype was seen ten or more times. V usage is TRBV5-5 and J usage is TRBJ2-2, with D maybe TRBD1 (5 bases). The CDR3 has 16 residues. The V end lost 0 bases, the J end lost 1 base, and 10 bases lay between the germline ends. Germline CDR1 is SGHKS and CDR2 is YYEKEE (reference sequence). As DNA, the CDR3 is TGTGCCAGCAGCTTGGCGGCAGGGCTGAACACCGGGGAGCTGTTTTTT. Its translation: CASSLAAGLNTGELFF.

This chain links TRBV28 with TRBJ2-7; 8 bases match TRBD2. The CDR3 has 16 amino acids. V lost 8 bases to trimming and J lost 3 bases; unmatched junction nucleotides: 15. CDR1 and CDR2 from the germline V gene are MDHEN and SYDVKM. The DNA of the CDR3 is TGTGCCAGCTCACCCTCTTTCGGGGGGGCCTACTACGAGCAGTACTTC. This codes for CASSPSFGGAYYEQYF.

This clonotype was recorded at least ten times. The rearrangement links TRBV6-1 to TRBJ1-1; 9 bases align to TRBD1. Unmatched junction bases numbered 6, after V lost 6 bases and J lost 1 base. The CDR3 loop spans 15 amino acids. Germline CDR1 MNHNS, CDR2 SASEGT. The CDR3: CASRIQGAENTEAFF. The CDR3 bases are TGTGCCAGCAGAATACAGGGGGCAGAGAACACTGAAGCTTTCTTT.

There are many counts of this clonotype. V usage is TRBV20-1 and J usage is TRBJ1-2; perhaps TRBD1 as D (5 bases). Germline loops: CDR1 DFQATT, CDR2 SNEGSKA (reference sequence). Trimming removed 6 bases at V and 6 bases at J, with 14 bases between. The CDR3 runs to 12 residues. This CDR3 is CSAPGTADGYTF. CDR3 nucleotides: TGCAGTGCGCCCGGGACGGCGGATGGCTACACCTTC.